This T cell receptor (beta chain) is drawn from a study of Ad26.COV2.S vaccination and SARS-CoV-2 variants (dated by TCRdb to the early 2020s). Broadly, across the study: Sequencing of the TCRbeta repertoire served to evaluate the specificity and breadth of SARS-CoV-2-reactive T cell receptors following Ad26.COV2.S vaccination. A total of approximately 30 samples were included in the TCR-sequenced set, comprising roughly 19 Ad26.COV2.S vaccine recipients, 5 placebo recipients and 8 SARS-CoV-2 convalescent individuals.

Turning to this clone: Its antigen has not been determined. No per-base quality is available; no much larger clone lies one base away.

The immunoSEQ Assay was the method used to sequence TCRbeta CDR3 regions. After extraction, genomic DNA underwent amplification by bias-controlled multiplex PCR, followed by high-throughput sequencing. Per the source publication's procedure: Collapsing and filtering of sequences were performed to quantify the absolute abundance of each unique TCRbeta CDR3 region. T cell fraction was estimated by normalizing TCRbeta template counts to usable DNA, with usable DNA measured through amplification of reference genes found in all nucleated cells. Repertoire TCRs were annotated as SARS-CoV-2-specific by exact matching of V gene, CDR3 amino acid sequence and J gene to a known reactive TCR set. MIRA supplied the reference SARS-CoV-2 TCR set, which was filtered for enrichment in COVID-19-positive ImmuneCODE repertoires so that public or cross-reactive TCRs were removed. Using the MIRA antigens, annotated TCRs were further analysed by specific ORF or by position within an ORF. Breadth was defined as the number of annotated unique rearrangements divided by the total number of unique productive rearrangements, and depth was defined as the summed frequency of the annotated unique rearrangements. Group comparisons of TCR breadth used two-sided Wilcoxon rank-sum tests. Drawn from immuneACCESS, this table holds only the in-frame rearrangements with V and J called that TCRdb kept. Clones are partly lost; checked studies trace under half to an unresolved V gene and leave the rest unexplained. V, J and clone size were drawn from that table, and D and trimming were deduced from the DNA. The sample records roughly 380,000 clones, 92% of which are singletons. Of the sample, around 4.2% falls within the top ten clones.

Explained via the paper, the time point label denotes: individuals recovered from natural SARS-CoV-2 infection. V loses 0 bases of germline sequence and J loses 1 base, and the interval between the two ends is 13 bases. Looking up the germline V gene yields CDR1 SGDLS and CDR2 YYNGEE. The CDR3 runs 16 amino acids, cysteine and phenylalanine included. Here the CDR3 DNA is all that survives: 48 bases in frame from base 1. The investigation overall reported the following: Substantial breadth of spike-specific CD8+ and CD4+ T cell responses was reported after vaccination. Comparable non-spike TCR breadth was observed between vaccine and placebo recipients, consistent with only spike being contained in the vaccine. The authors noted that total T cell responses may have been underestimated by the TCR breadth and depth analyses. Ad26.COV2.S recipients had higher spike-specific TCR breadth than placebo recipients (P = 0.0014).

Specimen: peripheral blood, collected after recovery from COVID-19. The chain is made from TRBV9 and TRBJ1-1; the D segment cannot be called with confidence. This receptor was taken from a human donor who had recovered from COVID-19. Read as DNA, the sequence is TGTGCCAGCAGCGTAGATGGGCGGGGAGAGAACACTGAAGCTTTCTTT. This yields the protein CASSVDGRGENTEAFF. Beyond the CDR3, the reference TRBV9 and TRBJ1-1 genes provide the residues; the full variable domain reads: DSGVTQTPKHLITATGQRVTLRCSPRSGDLSVYWYQQSLDQGLQFLIQYYNGEERAKGNILERFSAQQFPDLHSELNLSSLELGDSALYFCASSVDGRGENTEAFFGQGTRLTVV.